Following are 25 T cell receptor beta chains from one sample sequenced in a study of early T cells in non-severe SARS-CoV-2 infection. TCRdb re-called the 5' RACE reads through MiXCR, storing one row per CDR3 protein. The table has roughly 81,000 distinct CDR3 sequences, 9.5% to 13% seen once. Sequences were obtained from whole blood. The origin of the receptors is an adult who was a healthcare worker with PCR-confirmed SARS-CoV-2 infection or an uninfected control (not recorded which).

This clonotype was recorded many times. The V and J genes are TRBV10-1 and TRBJ1-1, with a tentative D call TRBD1 (6 bases). The germline CDR1 and CDR2 sequences are WNHNN and SYGVQD (reference sequence). Trimming cost V 5 bases and J 7 bases, with 14 bases left between them. The CDR3 has 13 residues. CDR3 nucleotide sequence: TGCGCCAGCAGTATAAGACAGGCCGGTGAAGCTTTCTTT. This codes for CASSIRQAGEAFF.

This clonotype was observed at least ten times. The chain is built from TRBV18 and TRBJ1-1, with D possibly TRBD1 on 6 matching bases. The CDR3 has 13 amino acids. Germline V gene sequence: CDR1 KGHSH, CDR2 LQKENI. The ends were cut back, 0 bases at V and 4 bases at J, with 6 bases in the middle. CDR3: CASSPPTGTEAFF. The CDR3 DNA sequence: TGTGCCAGCTCACCACCGACAGGCACTGAAGCTTTCTTT. The full variable domain, with the rest looked up from reference TRBV18 and TRBJ1-1, is NAGVMQNPRHLVRRRGQEARLRCSPMKGHSHVYWYRQLPEEGLKFMVYLQKENIIDESGMPKERFSAEFPKEGPSILRIQQVVRGDSAAYFCASSPPTGTEAFFGQGTRLTVV.

The rearrangement links TRBV13 to TRBJ2-3; D is possibly TRBD2 (6 bases). This CDR3 is 15 amino acids long. V dropped 4 bases and J dropped 0 bases, with 11 bases sitting between them. Germline-derived CDR1 and CDR2 are PRHDT and FYEKMQ (reference sequence). CDR3 DNA: TGTGCCAGCAGCTACCCGGGACTTAGCACAGATACGCAGTATTTT. Its protein is CASSYPGLSTDTQYF. The full variable domain, in which reference TRBV13 and TRBJ2-3 provide the parts outside the CDR3, is AAGVIQSPRHLIKEKRETATLKCYPIPRHDTVYWYQQGPGQDPQFLISFYEKMQSDKGSIPDRFSAQQFSDYHSELNMSSLELGDSALYFCASSYPGLSTDTQYFGPGTRLTVL.

About this clonotype itself: It is unclear where the CDR3 begins or ends on the DNA, so no DNA is shown, and the CDR3 is as TCRdb lists it. The chain is built from TRBV21-1 and TRBJ2-6. TRBV21-1 is reported as a pseudogene. The CDR3 is 14 residues long, counting both termini. The CDR3 reads CASRWGSGANVLTF.

This clonotype was seen repeatedly, ten times or more. This chain links TRBV3-1 with TRBJ2-7, with 12 bases lining up with TRBD1. The germline V gene encodes CDR1 LGHDT and CDR2 YNNKEL (reference sequence). The ends lost 7 bases at V and 9 bases at J; junction bases unmatched: 10. The CDR3 contains 14 residues. This CDR3 is CASTEGTGGPRQYF. In nucleotides, the CDR3 is TGTGCCAGCACCGAGGGGACAGGGGGCCCCAGGCAGTACTTC.

This clonotype has only a few counts. The chain uses TRBV9 and TRBJ2-5; the D gene could be TRBD1 or TRBD2 (6 bases each). This CDR3 spans 14 amino acids. The V end was cut by 0 bases, the J end by 1 base, with 7 bases between. Germline V gene data show CDR1 as SGDLS and CDR2 as YYNGEE. As DNA, the CDR3 is TGTGCCAGCAGCGTAGGGGGGGCCCAAGAGACCCAGTACTTC. Its translation is CASSVGGAQETQYF.

The chain couples TRBV5-6 to TRBJ1-2; no definite D call. Trimming cost V 3 bases and J 3 bases, with 12 bases left between them. Per germline, CDR1 SGHDT and CDR2 YYEEEE. The CDR3 loop spans 14 amino acids. CDR3: CASSSTGSDYGYTF. CDR3 DNA: TGTGCCAGCAGCTCAACTGGGTCGGACTATGGCTACACCTTC.

This clonotype has ten or more counts. V is TRBV7-9 and J is TRBJ1-6; D is uncertain. The germline V and J ends were trimmed by 6 bases and 10 bases, with 7 bases remaining between them. The CDR3 is 11 amino acids. CDR1 SEHNR and CDR2 FQNEAQ come from the germline V gene (reference sequence). The CDR3 protein is CASSIDSPLHF. DNA of the CDR3: TGTGCCAGCAGTATTGACTCACCCCTCCACTTT.

This clonotype was detected ten times or more. The chain links TRBV7-8 to TRBJ1-6, with no clear D. Germline V lookup: CDR1 SGHVS, CDR2 FQNEAQ. The CDR3 extends over 20 amino acids. V gave up 1 base and J gave up 6 bases, with 25 bases separating them. CDR3 sequence reads: CASSLGFRARERGGNSPLHF. CDR3 bases: TGTGCCAGCAGCTTAGGATTTCGGGCCCGCGAACGCGGCGGTAATTCACCCCTCCACTTT.

This chain uses TRBV12-3 or TRBV12-4 with TRBJ2-2, with D possibly matching TRBD2 (5 bases). This CDR3 is built from 14 residues. The CDR3 loop is CATYPGVATGELFF. Here the CDR3 DNA reads TGTGCTACCTACCCCGGGGTTGCCACCGGGGAGCTGTTTTTT.

This clonotype has at least ten counts. The chain is built from TRBV7-8 and TRBJ2-7; no clear D. The CDR3 has 13 residues. The germline V gene encodes CDR1 SGHVS and CDR2 FQNEAQ. V lost 1 base and J 3 bases, leaving 7 bases between the germline ends. CDR3 nucleotides: TGTGCCAGCAGCTTAGACATGGGCTACGAGCAGTACTTC. The encoded protein is CASSLDMGYEQYF.

This clonotype was picked up many times. This chain joins TRBV2 and TRBJ2-1; 9 nucleotides line up with TRBD2. Germline CDR1 and CDR2: SNHLY and FYNNEI. Germline trimming cut 5 bases from V and 1 base from J; bases unmatched to any gene: 6. CDR3 length: 16 residues. CDR3: CASSSRLAASYNEQFF. CDR3 DNA: TGTGCCAGCAGTTCCCGACTAGCGGCGTCCTACAATGAGCAGTTCTTC.

This clonotype was recorded at least ten times. J is TRBJ2-1 and V is TRBV6-1; either TRBD1 or TRBD2 may supply D (5 bases each). The CDR3 consists of 17 residues. With 7 bases removed from V and 0 bases from J, the gap between germline ends came to 19 bases. Per the germline V gene, CDR1 is MNHNS and CDR2 is SASEGT. The CDR3 spells CASTPTAGTISYNEQFF. The DNA of the CDR3 is TGTGCCAGCACCCCGACAGCCGGGACCATCTCCTACAATGAGCAGTTCTTC.

The CDR3 here is CASSPPGLRLSGANVLTF. CDR3 DNA sequence: TGTGCCAGCAGCCCTCCGGGACTCCGCCTCTCTGGGGCCAACGTCCTGACTTTC. The chain links TRBV5-4 to TRBJ2-6; D perhaps matches TRBD2 (6 bases). This CDR3 region has 18 residues. Trimming took 4 bases from V and 0 from J, leaving 17 bases between them. Germline V gene sequence: CDR1 SGHNT, CDR2 YYREEE (reference sequence).

CDR3 amino acids: CASRRTSGVSSYEQYF. The CDR3 DNA is TGTGCCAGCAGGAGGACTAGCGGGGTGAGCTCCTACGAGCAGTACTTC. The chain carries TRBV2 and TRBJ2-7; 12 positions agree with TRBD2. With 6 bases clipped from V and 0 bases from J, the junction kept 6 bases outside the gene matches. CDR3 length equals 16 residues. CDR1 SNHLY and CDR2 FYNNEI come from the germline V gene.

The CDR3 is CASSPSDRGLGEQYF. Written as DNA, the CDR3 is TGTGCCAGCAGCCCTTCGGACAGGGGGCTGGGCGAGCAGTACTTC. This chain joins TRBV9 and TRBJ2-7; 11 bases are a match to TRBD1. CDR1 is SGDLS, CDR2 YYNGEE, per germline. The CDR3 spans 15 residues. The trim removed 4 bases at V and 6 bases at J, leaving 9 bases unmatched.

This chain uses TRBV29-1 with TRBJ2-7, with a weak D call TRBD1 (6 bases). CDR3 size: 15 residues. V dropped 1 base and J dropped 6 bases, with 19 bases sitting between them. Germline V gene sequence: CDR1 SQVTM, CDR2 ANQGSEA. The CDR3 coding sequence is TGCAGCGTTGAAGGGGACGGGCAGGGGAAAGGCGAGCAGTACTTC. This translates into CSVEGDGQGKGEQYF.

The chain has TRBV30 and TRBJ1-2; D perhaps matches TRBD1 (5 bases). The CDR3 is 13 amino acids. Germline CDR1 and CDR2: GTSNPN and SVGIG (reference sequence). V gave up 4 bases and J gave up 3 bases, with 12 bases separating them. Here the CDR3 reads CAWISEGYYGYTF. The CDR3 coding sequence is TGTGCCTGGATCAGTGAGGGGTACTATGGCTACACCTTC. The full variable domain, completed using reference TRBV30 and TRBJ1-2, is SQTIHQWPATLVQPVGSPLSLECTVEGTSNPNLYWYRQAAGRGLQLLFYSVGIGQISSEVPQNLSASRPQDRQFILSSKKLLLSDSGFYLCAWISEGYYGYTFGSGTRLTVV.

The sample holds many counts of this clonotype. V and J are TRBV5-1 and TRBJ2-7, with 9 bases identical to TRBD1. The CDR3 length is 15 residues. Germline assignment: CDR1 SGHRS and CDR2 YFSETQ. V was pared by 3 bases and J by 7 bases, with 11 bases of the junction left unmatched. This chain's CDR3 is CASSSGDRAPREQYF. The CDR3 DNA follows: TGCGCCAGCAGCTCCGGGGACAGGGCCCCCAGAGAGCAGTACTTC.

This clonotype has ten or more counts. The rearrangement uses TRBV9 and TRBJ2-1, with 12 bases that match TRBD2. The CDR3 spans 17 residues. J lost 1 base, V lost 1 base, and 3 bases had no gene match. The germline gives CDR1 SGDLS, CDR2 YYNGEE. The CDR3 DNA is TGTGCCAGCAGCGTAACTAGCGGGAGGATATCCTACAATGAGCAGTTCTTC. This gives the protein CASSVTSGRISYNEQFF.

This CDR3 is CASSLEAYEQYF. As DNA, the CDR3 is TGCGCCAGCAGCTTGGAGGCGTACGAGCAGTACTTC. The chain employs TRBV5-1 and TRBJ2-7; the D is unclear. Trimming shortened V by 0 bases and J by 4 bases, and 5 bases separated the two germline ends. Germline V CDR1 and CDR2: SGHRS, YFSETQ. This CDR3 has 12 residues.

The chain couples TRBV11-2 to TRBJ2-2; D tentatively fits TRBD1 or TRBD2 (5 bases each). Germline CDR1 SGHAT, CDR2 FQNNGV. The V end was cut by 7 bases, the J end by 1 base, with 13 bases between. The CDR3 extends over 15 amino acids. As DNA, the CDR3 is TGTGCCAGCACGAGGGACGACTTGAACACCGGGGAGCTGTTTTTT. Translated: CASTRDDLNTGELFF.

The chain uses TRBV7-9 and TRBJ1-6; D is uncertain. Trimming cost V 6 bases and J 4 bases, with 16 bases left between them. CDR1 and CDR2 from the germline V gene are SEHNR and FQNEAQ (reference sequence). This CDR3 contains 16 residues. CDR3 sequence: CASRLAEGAYNSPLHF. CDR3 DNA sequence: TGTGCCAGCAGGCTCGCCGAGGGCGCGTATAATTCACCCCTCCACTTT.

This clonotype was seen a few times. The chain's CDR3 is CASSQEPGLAGRYTQYF. The DNA of the CDR3 is TGTGCCAGCAGCCAAGAGCCTGGACTAGCGGGACGATATACGCAGTATTTT. V gene TRBV4-2 combines with J gene TRBJ2-3; 12 nucleotides match TRBD2. Germline CDR1 and CDR2: LGHNA and YNFKEQ. Unmatched junction bases numbered 8, after V lost 0 bases and J lost 7 bases. The CDR3 is 17 amino acids.

This clonotype was detected a few times. V is TRBV29-1 and J is TRBJ2-1; D gene ambiguous. The CDR3 sequence is 11 residues long. Germline values: CDR1 SQVTM, CDR2 ANQGSEA. The CDR3 sequence is CSAGGPQKAFF. The CDR3 nucleotides are TGCAGTGCAGGTGGGCCCCAAAAGGCGTTCTTC.